The 25 T cell receptor beta chains below were found in one sample sequenced in a study of shared clonotypes between healthy human individuals. Data came from immunoSEQ multiplex PCR; TCRdb stores just in-frame clones and leaves some out. The sample comprises 850,000 to 1,200,000 clones, roughly 80% of which are singletons, and 1.4% to 1.5% rests with the top ten. Sequenced material: memory CD4+ T cells sorted from blood. Subset here: CD45RA-negative fraction. All receptors derive from a man between 18 and 29 years old in good health.

This chain joins TRBV6-1 and TRBJ2-3, with TRBD2 matching 9 bases. The germline V gene encodes CDR1 MNHNS and CDR2 SASEGT. The CDR3 runs to 13 residues. The trim removed 8 bases at V and 5 bases at J, leaving 5 bases unmatched. This CDR3 reads CASEGLAGDTQYF. CDR3 DNA: TGTGCCAGCGAGGGACTAGCAGGAGATACGCAGTATTTT.

The chain uses TRBV19 and TRBJ2-7; 8 positions match TRBD1. Germline loops: CDR1 LNHDA, CDR2 SQIVND (reference sequence). V was pared by 3 bases and J by 5 bases, with 3 bases of the junction left unmatched. The CDR3 runs 13 residues. CDR3 nucleotide sequence: TGTGCCAGTAGTATCGACAGGGGTCACGAGCAGTACTTC. Translated, it gives CASSIDRGHEQYF.

The rearrangement joins TRBV6-5 to TRBJ2-5; a possible D gene is TRBD2 (7 bases). CDR3 size: 15 residues. The germline gives CDR1 MNHEY, CDR2 SVGAGI. Trimming removed 4 bases from V and 1 base from J, with 13 bases in between. The CDR3 coding sequence is TGTGCCAGCAGTTCCCCGAGGGGGGGCCAAGAGACCCAGTACTTC. Translated, it gives CASSSPRGGQETQYF.

There are many counts of this clone. This chain uses TRBV19 with TRBJ2-2; the match to TRBD2 covers 9 bases. The junction had 8 bases not matched to a gene; V was cut back by 5 bases and J by 7 bases. CDR3 size: 15 residues. The germline V gene has CDR1 LNHDA and CDR2 SQIVND (reference sequence). The CDR3 DNA is TGTGCCAGTAGTCCGAGGGAACTAGCGGGCGGGGAGCTGTTTTTT. This codes for CASSPRELAGGELFF.

This clone has only one observation. V gene TRBV7-9 combines with J gene TRBJ2-1, with 11 nucleotides matching TRBD1. Germline lookup yields CDR1 SEHNR and CDR2 FQNEAQ (reference sequence). J was trimmed by 2 bases and V by 5 bases; bases with no gene match: 2. The length of the CDR3 is 15 residues. CDR3 in DNA: TGTGCCAGCAGCAGGGACAGGGGGACCTACAATGAGCAGTTCTTC. Translating gives CASSRDRGTYNEQFF.

This clone was counted many times. The chain has TRBV6-1 and TRBJ1-1; perhaps TRBD1 as D (6 bases). The V end lost 6 bases, the J end lost 1 base, and 12 bases lay between the germline ends. Germline V gene data show CDR1 as MNHNS and CDR2 as SASEGT. CDR3 size: 14 residues. Here the CDR3 reads CASRRGGSNTEAFF. The CDR3 bases are TGTGCCAGCAGGAGGGGGGGATCGAACACTGAAGCTTTCTTT.

This clone is a singleton in its sample. This chain uses TRBV7-8 with TRBJ1-1, with unresolved D. The CDR3 covers 13 residues. The V end lost 5 bases, the J end lost 5 bases, and 12 bases lay between the germline ends. The germline V gene has CDR1 SGHVS and CDR2 FQNEAQ. The CDR3 is CASSLNSQTEAFF. Written as DNA, the CDR3 is TGTGCCAGCAGCCTTAACTCGCAAACTGAAGCTTTCTTT.

This chain joins TRBV7-3 and TRBJ2-7; D uncertain. There are 16 residues in the CDR3. Germline V lookup: CDR1 SGHTA, CDR2 FQGTGA. V lost 2 bases and J lost 5, with 19 bases in between. In nucleotides, the CDR3 is TGTGCCAGCAGCTTAGTTATGGGCGGAAACCCCAACGAGCAGTACTTC. Translation gives CASSLVMGGNPNEQYF.

Remarks on this clone: Other DNA sequences in this specimen translate into the identical CDR3. The chain combines TRBV7-2 with TRBJ2-7; unclear D gene. Germline CDR1 and CDR2: SGHTA and FQGNSA. This CDR3 has 12 amino acids. Trimming left V 5 bases short and J 0 bases short, with 5 bases between. CDR3 amino acids: CASSRNSYEQYF. The CDR3 DNA reads as TGTGCCAGCAGCAGGAACTCCTACGAGCAGTACTTC.

This clone was counted between two and nine times. The chain joins TRBV5-6 to TRBJ1-6; 8 bases map to TRBD1. The CDR3 runs to 15 residues. V gave up 0 bases and J gave up 8 bases; unmatched junction bases: 4. Germline-derived CDR1 and CDR2 are SGHDT and YYEEEE. CDR3 in amino acids: CASSLGQGMHSPLHF. The CDR3 nucleotides are TGTGCCAGCAGCTTGGGACAGGGGATGCATTCACCCCTCCACTTT.

This chain links TRBV18 with TRBJ2-1; 8 nucleotides line up with TRBD2. CDR1 and CDR2 (germline): KGHSH, LQKENI. This CDR3 has 15 residues. V was clipped by 6 bases and J by 6 bases; unmatched bases: 10. CDR3 residues: CASSLGGRPTNEQFF. The CDR3 region has the DNA TGTGCCAGCTCCCTTGGCGGGAGGCCTACCAATGAGCAGTTCTTC.

CDR3 sequence reads: CASSEKTFSSYEQYF. CDR3 DNA: TGTGCCAGCAGCGAGAAGACATTTAGCTCCTACGAGCAGTACTTC. The chain links TRBV7-2 to TRBJ2-7; no clear D gene. The germline gives CDR1 SGHTA, CDR2 FQGNSA. This CDR3 region has 15 residues. Trimming took off 5 bases at V and 0 bases at J, with 14 bases between the two ends.

Details on this clone: Other nucleotide sequences in the sample specify the same CDR3. The rearrangement uses TRBV7-9 and TRBJ2-3, with D hard to call. There are 14 residues in the CDR3. The germline V gene has CDR1 SEHNR and CDR2 FQNEAQ (reference sequence). With 1 base removed from V and 0 bases from J, the gap between germline ends came to 5 bases. The CDR3 nucleotides are TGTGCCAGCAGCTTAGGAAGTAGCACAGATACGCAGTATTTT. It codes for CASSLGSSTDTQYF.

A few counts support this clone. The chain is built from TRBV7-2 and TRBJ2-3; 12 bases match TRBD2. V was clipped by 6 bases and J by 3 bases; unmatched bases: 7. The CDR3 runs to 16 residues. Germline V gene data show CDR1 as SGHTA and CDR2 as FQGNSA. CDR3 nucleotides: TGTGCCAGCAGACTTCCCCTAGCGGGAGGGACAGATACGCAGTATTTT. This sequence encodes CASRLPLAGGTDTQYF.

The J gene is TRBJ1-5, the V gene TRBV7-2; 10 bases are a match to TRBD1. Germline V gene data show CDR1 as SGHTA and CDR2 as FQGNSA. V was pared by 0 bases and J by 6 bases, with 5 bases of the junction left unmatched. The length of the CDR3 is 16 residues. The CDR3 sequence is CASSLAADRGLQPQHF. Written as DNA, the CDR3 is TGTGCCAGCAGCTTAGCGGCTGACAGGGGGCTTCAGCCCCAGCATTTT.

The rearrangement links TRBV6-5 to TRBJ2-7; 10 bases line up with TRBD2. The CDR3 contains 15 residues. V shed 4 bases and J 1 base; nucleotides not matched to a gene: 4. CDR1 and CDR2 (germline): MNHEY, SVGAGI. Here the CDR3 reads CASSSRTSGSYEQYF. Written as DNA, the CDR3 is TGTGCCAGCAGTTCGCGGACTAGCGGTTCCTACGAGCAGTACTTC.

The CDR3 sequence is CASSRQGAHQDGELFF. The CDR3 bases are TGTGCCAGTAGTAGACAGGGGGCGCATCAAGACGGGGAGCTGTTTTTT. The chain recombines TRBV19 with TRBJ2-2; TRBD1 matches at 10 bases. V dropped 4 bases and J dropped 7; count of bases not matched to a gene: 9. Germline V lookup: CDR1 LNHDA, CDR2 SQIVND (reference sequence). This CDR3 spans 16 amino acids.

V usage is TRBV11-2 and J usage is TRBJ2-1; 10 bases align to TRBD1. The CDR3 is 13 amino acids. The trim removed 6 bases at V and 9 bases at J, leaving 5 bases unmatched. CDR1 is SGHAT and CDR2 is FQNNGV in the germline V gene. CDR3 bases: TGTGCCAGCAGGGGACAGGGGCAGGGTGAGCAGTTCTTC. Protein product: CASRGQGQGEQFF. Looking up the rest from reference TRBV11-2 and TRBJ2-1 gives the full variable domain: EAGVAQSPRYKIIEKRQSVAFWCNPISGHATLYWYQQILGQGPKLLIQFQNNGVVDDSQLPKDRFSAERLKGVDSTLKIQPAKLEDSAVYLCASRGQGQGEQFFGPGTRLTVL.

This clone was counted between two and nine times. The gene calls are TRBV5-1 and TRBJ2-7; TRBD2 agrees at 8 bases. The V and J ends lost 4 bases and 5 bases, in that order; junction bases with no gene match: 8. The CDR3 spans 14 residues. Germline V CDR1 and CDR2: SGHRS, YFSETQ. The CDR3: CASSVPGGADEQYF. As DNA, the CDR3 is TGCGCCAGCAGCGTCCCCGGGGGGGCGGACGAGCAGTACTTC. Based on the CDR3 plus reference TRBV5-1 and TRBJ2-7, the full variable domain is KAGVTQTPRYLIKTRGQQVTLSCSPISGHRSVSWYQQTPGQGLQFLFEYFSETQRNKGNFPGRFSGRQFSNSRSEMNVSTLELGDSALYLCASSVPGGADEQYFGPGTRLTVT.

This clone was picked up one time. The chain joins TRBV6-1 to TRBJ2-5, with D hard to call. There are 16 residues in the CDR3. Germline V CDR1 and CDR2: MNHNS, SASEGT. The V and J ends lost 2 bases and 5 bases respectively, with 18 bases between them. CDR3 region: CASSETHPRLSETQYF. Written as DNA, the CDR3 is TGTGCCAGCAGTGAAACTCACCCGAGGTTGAGTGAGACCCAGTACTTC.

The chain recombines TRBV25-1 with TRBJ1-2; 8 nucleotides align to TRBD1. The V gene's germline CDR1 is MGHDK and CDR2 SYGVNS. This CDR3 comprises 13 residues. Unmatched junction bases numbered 9, after V lost 8 bases and J lost 7 bases. The chain's CDR3 is CASGRTGSLGYTF. CDR3 DNA: TGTGCCAGCGGCCGGACAGGGTCTCTTGGCTACACCTTC.

V gene TRBV19 combines with J gene TRBJ2-5; D is unresolved. Germline V gene lookup returns CDR1 LNHDA and CDR2 SQIVND (reference sequence). The germline V and J ends were trimmed by 5 bases and 2 bases, with 15 bases remaining between them. This CDR3 is 15 amino acids long. The CDR3 nucleotides are TGTGCCAGTAGTTTAGGTCCCCTTCCTCAAGAGACCCAGTACTTC. Its protein is CASSLGPLPQETQYF. Variable domain in full (rest from reference TRBV19 and TRBJ2-5): DGGITQSPKYLFRKEGQNVTLSCEQNLNHDAMYWYRQDPGQGLRLIYYSQIVNDFQKGDIAEGYSVSREKKESFPLTVTSAQKNPTAFYLCASSLGPLPQETQYFGPGTRLLVL.

The rearrangement links TRBV29-1 to TRBJ2-5; no clear D gene. Trimming shortened V by 7 bases and J by 0 bases, and 9 bases separated the two germline ends. The CDR3 length is 12 residues. Looked up from germline, CDR1 is SQVTM and CDR2 is ANQGSEA. In nucleotides, the CDR3 is TGCAGCGCCCGACGGAACCAAGAGACCCAGTACTTC. Protein product: CSARRNQETQYF. Together with reference TRBV29-1 and TRBJ2-5, the CDR3 gives the full variable domain: SAVISQKPSRDICQRGTSLTIQCQVDSQVTMMFWYRQQPGQSLTLIATANQGSEATYESGFVIDKFPISRPNLTFSTLTVSNMSPEDSSIYLCSARRNQETQYFGPGTRLLVL.

The CDR3 region is CASSFGAGGMDIQYF. CDR3 bases: TGTGCCAGCAGCTTCGGAGCGGGAGGGATGGACATTCAGTACTTC. The chain couples TRBV7-2 to TRBJ2-4; 10 bases are shared with TRBD2. The V gene's germline CDR1 is SGHTA and CDR2 FQGNSA. V gave up 3 bases and J gave up 8 bases; unmatched junction bases: 7. The CDR3 has 15 residues. Full variable domain (outside the CDR3, taken from reference TRBV7-2 and TRBJ2-4): GAGVSQSPSNKVTEKGKDVELRCDPISGHTALYWYRQSLGQGLEFLIYFQGNSAPDKSGLPSDRFSAERTGGSVSTLTIQRTQQEDSAVYLCASSFGAGGMDIQYFGAGTRLSVL.

The chain recombines TRBV5-1 with TRBJ1-1; the D gene is possibly TRBD1 (6 bases). The CDR3 covers 15 residues. The ends were cut back, 1 base at V and 4 bases at J, with 14 bases in the middle. Germline V gives CDR1 SGHRS, CDR2 YFSETQ. The chain's CDR3 is CASSLNPGAGTEAFF. The CDR3 DNA reads TGCGCCAGCAGCTTGAACCCGGGGGCGGGCACTGAAGCTTTCTTT.